This entry describes one T cell receptor beta chain. This specimen belongs to a study of blood T cell repertoires in COVID-19. The wider study: There were acute and convalescent COVID-19 samples, and they came from the United States, Italy and Spain. In each case, the material was cDNA or gDNA derived from T cells, B-cell-depleted T cells, or PBMCs.

The CDR3 extends over 15 amino acids. V dropped 4 bases and J dropped 0 bases, with 10 bases sitting between them. CDR1 and CDR2 from the germline V gene are LNHDA and SQIVND (reference sequence). Under the authors' procedure: Quantification of nucleated cells was approximated via reference gene primer amplification. Sequenced by immunoSEQ multiplex PCR; TCRdb stores in-frame clones only, minus some. V and J calls and clone size are copied from that table; D and trimming were computed from the DNA. Of more than 80,000 clones listed, 70% to 85% are singletons. The sample consisted of peripheral blood. The rearrangement joins TRBV19 to TRBJ2-4; no clear D. The TCR was taken from a woman aged 60-75 years in a cohort sampled during active or convalescent COVID-19. The CDR3 coding sequence is TGTGCCAGTAGTAGCGGTGCAGCAGCCAAAAACATTCAGTACTTC. It specifies CASSSGAAAKNIQYF. The variable domain in full, completed from reference TRBV19 and TRBJ2-4, reads DGGITQSPKYLFRKEGQNVTLSCEQNLNHDAMYWYRQDPGQGLRLIYYSQIVNDFQKGDIAEGYSVSREKKESFPLTVTSAQKNPTAFYLCASSSGAAAKNIQYFGAGTRLSVL.